These 24 T cell receptor beta chains came from one sample sequenced in a study of blood T cell repertoires in COVID-19. The assay was immunoSEQ multiplex PCR, and TCRdb's table has in-frame clones only and misses some. The data show 170,000 or so clones, with roughly 79% seen just once and 26% held by the top ten. The sequenced sample consisted of peripheral blood. These receptor sequences come from a woman in her 70s with acute or convalescent COVID-19.

V usage is TRBV5-5 and J usage is TRBJ2-1; D not resolved. The CDR3 contains 16 residues. Trimming removed 0 bases from V and 0 bases from J, with 10 bases in between. Germline-derived CDR1 and CDR2 are SGHKS and YYEKEE (reference sequence). Here the CDR3 reads CASSLGGSLSYNEQFF. The DNA for the CDR3 is TGTGCCAGCAGCTTGGGTGGCAGTCTCTCCTACAATGAGCAGTTCTTC.

This chain uses TRBV11-2 with TRBJ2-1; perhaps TRBD2 as D (5 bases). There are 14 residues in the CDR3. The V gene's germline CDR1 is SGHAT and CDR2 FQNNGV. Trimming stripped 0 bases from V and 8 bases from J, with 11 bases between. DNA of the CDR3: TGTGCCAGCAGCTTAGATCACGGAGGCCATGAGCAGTTCTTC. As protein: CASSLDHGGHEQFF. The whole variable domain, remainder taken from reference TRBV11-2 and TRBJ2-1, is EAGVAQSPRYKIIEKRQSVAFWCNPISGHATLYWYQQILGQGPKLLIQFQNNGVVDDSQLPKDRFSAERLKGVDSTLKIQPAKLEDSAVYLCASSLDHGGHEQFFGPGTRLTVL.

This clone has just one count. J is TRBJ2-1 and V is TRBV7-3, with TRBD1 matching over 12 bases. CDR3 length equals 15 residues. Per germline, CDR1 SGHTA and CDR2 FQGTGA. V shed 4 bases, J shed 10 bases, and the junction held 8 bases outside the gene matches. The CDR3 DNA follows: TGTGCCAGCAGCTCGGGACAGGGGGCGTCCACCGAGCAGTTCTTC. Translation gives CASSSGQGASTEQFF. The whole variable domain, remainder taken from reference TRBV7-3 and TRBJ2-1, is GAGVSQTPSNKVTEKGKYVELRCDPISGHTALYWYRQSLGQGPEFLIYFQGTGAADDSGLPNDRFFAVRPEGSVSTLKIQRTERGDSAVYLCASSSGQGASTEQFFGPGTRLTVL.

The rearrangement links TRBV27 to TRBJ1-6, with TRBD1 as a possible D gene (6 bases). The CDR3 loop spans 18 amino acids. V lost 5 bases to trimming and J lost 0 bases, with 17 bases between them. Germline V gives CDR1 MNHEY, CDR2 SMNVEV (reference sequence). In DNA, the CDR3 is TGTGCCAGCAGTCGCGAACCTACAGGGAGCTCCTATAATTCACCCCTCCACTTT. As protein: CASSREPTGSSYNSPLHF.

A single count supports this clone. This chain links TRBV15 with TRBJ1-3; D gene ambiguous. V was pared by 5 bases and J by 0 bases, with 8 bases between. Germline CDR1 LNHNV, CDR2 YYDKDF (reference sequence). The CDR3 length is 14 residues. This chain's CDR3 is CATSGTTSGNTIYF. The CDR3 DNA follows: TGTGCCACCAGCGGAACTACCTCTGGAAACACCATATATTTT.

The chain uses TRBV5-6 and TRBJ2-1; 9 nucleotides align to TRBD2. The CDR3 sequence is 16 residues long. From germline, CDR1 is SGHDT and CDR2 YYEEEE. V lost 4 bases to trimming and J lost 3 bases; unmatched junction nucleotides: 8. In DNA form, the CDR3 reads TGTGCCAGCAGCCTAGGAGCGACTAGCGGCTACAATGAGCAGTTCTTC. This gives the protein CASSLGATSGYNEQFF.

This chain links TRBV27 with TRBJ2-1, with 12 positions matching TRBD1. V shed 6 bases and J 8 bases; nucleotides not matched to a gene: 17. The CDR3 covers 18 residues. From germline, CDR1 is MNHEY and CDR2 SMNVEV (reference sequence). In DNA, the CDR3 is TGTGCCAGCAGAGGATACCCGGGACAGGGGGCAAAGGTGGATGAGCAGTTCTTC. Translation: CASRGYPGQGAKVDEQFF.

The chain is built from TRBV29-1 and TRBJ2-3, with TRBD2 as a possible D gene (5 bases). V was cut by 7 bases and J by 5 bases, with 13 bases left in between. Germline values: CDR1 SQVTM, CDR2 ANQGSEA. The CDR3 runs to 12 residues. DNA for the CDR3: TGCAGCGCCCGCGAGGGCCTAGATACGCAGTATTTT. Protein sequence: CSAREGLDTQYF.

The genes are TRBV7-8 and TRBJ2-7; D is perhaps TRBD2 (7 bases). The germline V gene encodes CDR1 SGHVS and CDR2 FQNEAQ. This CDR3 contains 17 residues. Trimming pared 5 bases from V and 4 bases from J, leaving 24 bases between. The DNA for the CDR3 is TGTGCCAGCAGCCCGAGAAGGGGGGGCATCAGCCCTTACGAGCAGTACTTC. Encoded protein: CASSPRRGGISPYEQYF.

The chain recombines TRBV18 with TRBJ2-2; 8 nucleotides match TRBD2. CDR1 KGHSH and CDR2 LQKENI come from the germline V gene. V was pared by 2 bases and J by 4 bases, with 12 bases of the junction left unmatched. The length of the CDR3 is 18 residues. DNA of the CDR3: TGTGCCAGCTCACCAAAAGTCGGGAGGGCCATCTCCACCGGGGAGCTGTTTTTT. Amino acid sequence: CASSPKVGRAISTGELFF.

This clone has only a few counts. The genes are TRBV7-3 and TRBJ2-1; TRBD1 matches 7 bases. Trimming cost V 6 bases and J 0 bases; bases outside gene matches: 20. The CDR3 loop spans 20 amino acids. Germline V gene lookup returns CDR1 SGHTA and CDR2 FQGTGA. CDR3 protein: CASSYIPSRDSKSSYNEQFF. CDR3 sequence (DNA): TGTGCCAGCAGTTATATTCCTTCTCGGGACAGTAAGAGCTCCTACAATGAGCAGTTCTTC.

In its sample, this clone was seen once. The rearrangement joins TRBV9 to TRBJ1-3; TRBD1 might be the D (5 bases). The V end was cut by 1 base, the J end by 3 bases, with 17 bases between. This CDR3 has 17 amino acids. Germline V gene sequence: CDR1 SGDLS, CDR2 YYNGEE. CDR3 nucleotide sequence: TGTGCCAGCAGCGTATCCCTGCAGGGTAACTTTGGAAACACCATATATTTT. Protein product: CASSVSLQGNFGNTIYF. The full variable domain, completed using reference TRBV9 and TRBJ1-3, is DSGVTQTPKHLITATGQRVTLRCSPRSGDLSVYWYQQSLDQGLQFLIQYYNGEERAKGNILERFSAQQFPDLHSELNLSSLELGDSALYFCASSVSLQGNFGNTIYFGEGSWLTVV.

The chain recombines TRBV24-1 with TRBJ2-5, with D uncertain. CDR1 and CDR2 (germline): KGHDR, SFDVKD. V lost 3 bases and J lost 4, with 5 bases in between. This CDR3 is built from 12 residues. The CDR3 sequence is CATSDHLETQYF. In nucleotides, the CDR3 is TGTGCCACCAGTGATCACTTAGAGACCCAGTACTTC.

This sequence joins TRBV3-1 (or the pseudogene TRBV3-2) and TRBJ2-5, with D maybe TRBD2 (5 bases). The CDR3 has 15 amino acids. Deletions cut 1 base from V and 3 bases from J, with 12 bases between. Per germline, CDR1 LGHDT and CDR2 YNNKEL (reference sequence). The DNA of the CDR3 is TGTGCCAGCAGCCAAGGTGCCGGGATAAAAGAGACCCAGTACTTC. Its translation: CASSQGAGIKETQYF.

This clone has just a few counts. For the CDR3, the DNA is TGTGCCACCATCGAGGGCCAGTCGTATTCCTACGAGCAGTACTTC. This gives the protein CATIEGQSYSYEQYF. The chain links TRBV24-1 to TRBJ2-7; D might be TRBD2 (5 bases). The CDR3 loop spans 15 amino acids. V lost 8 bases to trimming and J lost 1 base, with 17 bases between them. Germline values: CDR1 KGHDR, CDR2 SFDVKD.

This clone was found a few times. V is TRBV19 and J is TRBJ2-7, with 8 bases fitting TRBD1. The V gene end was trimmed by 6 bases and the J gene end by 2 bases; junction bases not matched to a gene: 6. The CDR3 is made up of 14 amino acids. CDR1 is LNHDA, CDR2 SQIVND, per germline (reference sequence). CDR3 in amino acids: CASSPTGATYEQYF. The CDR3 coding sequence is TGTGCCAGTAGCCCGACAGGGGCCACCTACGAGCAGTACTTC.

This clone came up a few times. V is TRBV5-8 and J is TRBJ1-3; TRBD1 is a possible D gene (5 bases). The germline V and J ends were trimmed by 6 bases and 3 bases, with 16 bases remaining between them. Germline-derived CDR1 and CDR2 are SGHTS and YDEGEE. The CDR3 spans 15 residues. The CDR3 region is CASKNLQGVGNTIYF. The CDR3, as DNA: TGTGCCAGCAAAAATTTGCAGGGCGTTGGAAACACCATATATTTT.

The chain carries TRBV5-6 and TRBJ2-7; 9 nucleotides align to TRBD1. Germline values: CDR1 SGHDT, CDR2 YYEEEE. The CDR3 has 15 residues. V gave up 6 bases and J gave up 4 bases; unmatched junction bases: 11. The CDR3 sequence: CASKGVLDRGYEQYF. In DNA form, the CDR3 reads TGTGCCAGCAAAGGGGTTCTGGACAGGGGTTACGAGCAGTACTTC.

Here the CDR3 reads CASSRRGIGTSYNEQFF. DNA of the CDR3: TGTGCCAGCAGTCGCAGGGGTATCGGGACAAGCTACAATGAGCAGTTCTTC. This chain joins TRBV7-3 and TRBJ2-1; D possibly corresponds to TRBD1 (6 bases). V dropped 6 bases and J dropped 3 bases, with 21 bases sitting between them. The CDR3 loop spans 17 amino acids. Germline V lookup: CDR1 SGHTA, CDR2 FQGTGA. Drawing the rest from reference TRBV7-3 and TRBJ2-1, the complete variable domain is GAGVSQTPSNKVTEKGKYVELRCDPISGHTALYWYRQSLGQGPEFLIYFQGTGAADDSGLPNDRFFAVRPEGSVSTLKIQRTERGDSAVYLCASSRRGIGTSYNEQFFGPGTRLTVL.

This chain connects TRBV30 to TRBJ1-1; D remains ambiguous. This CDR3 spans 16 amino acids. V was shortened by 2 bases and J by 10 bases, with 26 bases between the two germline ends. Germline V gene lookup returns CDR1 GTSNPN and CDR2 SVGIG (reference sequence). The chain's CDR3 is CAWSIGSSHSSDVAFF. Written as DNA, the CDR3 is TGTGCCTGGAGTATCGGGTCGAGTCACTCGTCCGACGTAGCTTTCTTT. Looking up the rest from reference TRBV30 and TRBJ1-1 gives the full variable domain: SQTIHQWPATLVQPVGSPLSLECTVEGTSNPNLYWYRQAAGRGLQLLFYSVGIGQISSEVPQNLSASRPQDRQFILSSKKLLLSDSGFYLCAWSIGSSHSSDVAFFGQGTRLTVV.

J is TRBJ1-2 and V is TRBV27; the match to TRBD1 covers 8 bases. V gave up 8 bases and J gave up 7 bases; unmatched junction bases: 15. This CDR3 is 15 amino acids long. The germline V gene encodes CDR1 MNHEY and CDR2 SMNVEV (reference sequence). CDR3 DNA: TGTGCCAGCTGGGAGCCCGGACAGGGAGTGTCTGGCTACACCTTC. Amino acid sequence: CASWEPGQGVSGYTF.

The rearrangement joins TRBV12-3 or TRBV12-4 to TRBJ1-2; TRBD1 might be the D (6 bases). The ends were cut back, 5 bases at V and 2 bases at J, with 9 bases in the middle. CDR3 length: 13 amino acids. CDR3: CASSLQGNYGYTF. The CDR3 nucleotides read TGTGCCAGCAGTCTACAGGGAAACTATGGCTACACCTTC.

The chain joins TRBV7-9 to TRBJ2-1; 8 nucleotides line up with TRBD2. The V segment lost 3 bases and the J segment 8 bases; nucleotides outside the gene matches: 12. CDR1 and CDR2 (germline): SEHNR, FQNEAQ (reference sequence). This CDR3 is built from 16 residues. The chain's CDR3 is CASSFIESGRFDEQFF. DNA of the CDR3: TGTGCCAGCAGCTTTATAGAAAGCGGGAGATTCGATGAGCAGTTCTTC. Full variable domain (rest looked up from reference TRBV7-9 and TRBJ2-1): DTGVSQNPRHKITKRGQNVTFRCDPISEHNRLYWYRQTLGQGPEFLTYFQNEAQLEKSRLLSDRFSAERPKGSFSTLEIQRTEQGDSAMYLCASSFIESGRFDEQFFGPGTRLTVL.

The chain employs TRBV30 and TRBJ2-7, with TRBD2 identical over 8 bases. Germline V gene data show CDR1 as GTSNPN and CDR2 as SVGIG (reference sequence). V gave up 0 bases and J gave up 5 bases; unmatched junction bases: 6. The CDR3 is 14 amino acids. The CDR3 protein is CAWSVLAATNEQYF. Written as DNA, the CDR3 is TGTGCCTGGAGTGTACTAGCGGCCACTAACGAGCAGTACTTC.